The 31 T cell receptor beta chains presented below share a single source sample, sequenced in a study of T-cell memory formation after mild COVID-19. MiXCR was run by TCRdb on the 5' RACE reads, yielding one entry per CDR3 protein. Here the sample spans around 450,000 distinct CDR3 sequences, roughly a quarter being singletons. Input material: PBMCs or a T cell subset sorted from them (not recorded which). The receptors come from an adult woman who had mild COVID-19 (a few samples of this study predate the infection). Cell type and time point are not known.

This clonotype turned up a few times. The J gene is TRBJ2-3, the V gene TRBV12-3 or TRBV12-4; D not resolved. The V end was cut by 4 bases, the J end by 6 bases, with 8 bases between. This CDR3 region has 12 residues. The CDR3 bases are TGTGCCAGCAGTTGGAGAAGGGATACGCAGTATTTT. It yields the protein CASSWRRDTQYF.

This clonotype was seen only a few times. The chain recombines TRBV20-1 with TRBJ1-2; 8 nucleotides agree with TRBD1. This CDR3 has 15 residues. The germline V gene has CDR1 DFQATT and CDR2 SNEGSKA (reference sequence). The V segment lost 5 bases and the J segment 2 bases; nucleotides outside the gene matches: 10. CDR3 amino acids: CSAQGGTGGNYGYTF. The CDR3 region has the DNA TGCAGTGCTCAGGGAGGGACAGGCGGAAACTATGGCTACACCTTC.

This clonotype came up a few times. This chain uses TRBV5-1 with TRBJ1-2; D possibly corresponds to TRBD1 (6 bases). The germline V and J ends were trimmed by 0 bases and 3 bases, with 9 bases remaining between them. The CDR3 contains 14 residues. The V gene's germline CDR1 is SGHRS and CDR2 YFSETQ. CDR3: CASSLVGAHYGYTF. The DNA of the CDR3 is TGCGCCAGCAGCTTGGTGGGGGCCCACTATGGCTACACCTTC.

The sample holds many counts of this clonotype. The chain employs TRBV5-1 and TRBJ1-2; no reliable D call. This CDR3 is 15 amino acids long. Trimming removed 7 bases from V and 0 bases from J, with 16 bases in between. CDR1 and CDR2 from the germline V gene are SGHRS and YFSETQ. Here the CDR3 reads CASRPDGTANYGYTF. CDR3 nucleotides: TGCGCCAGCCGCCCAGATGGCACAGCTAACTATGGCTACACCTTC.

The table lists this clonotype with a few counts. The chain has TRBV12-3 or TRBV12-4 and TRBJ2-7, with TRBD1 as a possible D gene (6 bases). Trimming removed 5 bases from V and 6 bases from J, with 11 bases in between. The CDR3 has 12 residues. The CDR3, as DNA: TGTGCCAGCAGTGTAACAGGGACCGAGCAGTACTTC. It is translated as CASSVTGTEQYF.

The rearrangement links TRBV12-3 or TRBV12-4 to TRBJ1-1; 12 bases match TRBD1. The CDR3 length is 17 residues. V lost 5 bases, J lost 5 bases, and 12 bases stayed unmatched. CDR3 loop: CASSQAGTGGARTEAFF. CDR3 coding DNA: TGTGCCAGCAGTCAAGCCGGGACAGGGGGCGCGAGGACTGAAGCTTTCTTT.

This clonotype was observed a few times. The V gene is TRBV11-2, the J gene TRBJ2-5; D unresolved. Germline V gene data show CDR1 as SGHAT and CDR2 as FQNNGV. V dropped 6 bases and J dropped 1 base, with 12 bases sitting between them. The CDR3 consists of 14 residues. CDR3 DNA sequence: TGTGCCAGCAGACCAACTTGGTCCCAAGAGACCCAGTACTTC. As protein: CASRPTWSQETQYF.

The CDR3 loop reads CASSLALAGTEQYF. In nucleotides, the CDR3 is TGTGCCAGCAGCTTAGCGCTAGCGGGAACCGAGCAGTACTTC. The chain joins TRBV7-2 to TRBJ2-7; TRBD2 aligns across 9 bases. The CDR3 spans 14 residues. Germline assignment: CDR1 SGHTA and CDR2 FQGNSA. After removal of 0 bases from V and 6 bases from J, the junction contained 3 bases not matched to a gene.

The chain combines TRBV12-3 or TRBV12-4 with TRBJ2-1, with a weak D call TRBD1 (6 bases). The length of the CDR3 is 12 residues. V was trimmed by 5 bases and J by 7 bases, leaving 9 bases between them. CDR3: CASSRGGNEQFF. The CDR3 DNA is TGTGCCAGCAGTCGAGGGGGAAATGAGCAGTTCTTC.

The chain carries TRBV5-1 and TRBJ2-3; no definite D call. V gave up 2 bases and J gave up 2 bases, with 12 bases separating them. The CDR3 sequence is 15 residues long. CDR1 and CDR2 from the germline V gene are SGHRS and YFSETQ. This CDR3 is CASSFSSRATDTQYF. As DNA, the CDR3 is TGCGCCAGCAGCTTTAGTTCAAGGGCCACAGATACGCAGTATTTT.

This sequence joins TRBV29-1 and TRBJ1-1, with D hard to call. From germline, CDR1 is SQVTM and CDR2 ANQGSEA. This CDR3 spans 14 amino acids. The V end lost 2 bases, the J end lost 5 bases, and 15 bases lay between the germline ends. CDR3 nucleotides: TGCAGCGTTGAATCACCCGGTCTGGGGACTGAAGCTTTCTTT. Translation gives CSVESPGLGTEAFF. Together with reference TRBV29-1 and TRBJ1-1, the CDR3 gives the full variable domain: SAVISQKPSRDICQRGTSLTIQCQVDSQVTMMFWYRQQPGQSLTLIATANQGSEATYESGFVIDKFPISRPNLTFSTLTVSNMSPEDSSIYLCSVESPGLGTEAFFGQGTRLTVV.

This clonotype was seen more than once but under ten times. The chain combines TRBV5-1 with TRBJ2-7, with D perhaps matching TRBD1 or TRBD2 (7 bases each). The V and J ends lost 4 bases and 3 bases respectively, with 17 bases between them. This CDR3 region has 15 residues. Germline-derived CDR1 and CDR2 are SGHRS and YFSETQ. In DNA form, the CDR3 reads TGCGCCAGCAGCCCAGGGGGGGCGGGCGGCTACGAGCAGTACTTC. Translated, it gives CASSPGGAGGYEQYF.

The chain uses TRBV5-4 and TRBJ2-3; no clear D gene. The CDR3 totals 15 residues. V was shortened by 4 bases and J by 7 bases, with 19 bases between the two germline ends. Looked up from germline, CDR1 is SGHNT and CDR2 is YYREEE (reference sequence). CDR3 amino acids: CASSQSPSDPYTQYF. CDR3 DNA sequence: TGTGCCAGCAGCCAGAGTCCCTCAGATCCATATACGCAGTATTTT.

The chain employs TRBV6-1 and TRBJ1-5, with D unresolved. This CDR3 region has 15 residues. The germline gives CDR1 MNHNS, CDR2 SASEGT. Trimming left V 3 bases short and J 7 bases short, with 16 bases between. The CDR3 DNA reads as TGTGCCAGCAGTGATCGGGGAAGTGTTGGACAGCCCCAGCATTTT. Its translation: CASSDRGSVGQPQHF.

This clonotype has at least ten counts. This chain uses TRBV18 with TRBJ2-7; 7 bases are shared with TRBD1. V dropped 3 bases and J dropped 0; count of bases not matched to a gene: 2. CDR1 KGHSH and CDR2 LQKENI come from the germline V gene. CDR3 length: 14 amino acids. CDR3 bases: TGTGCCAGCTCACCCAGGACAGGCTCCTACGAGCAGTACTTC. Translated: CASSPRTGSYEQYF.

The chain joins TRBV18 to TRBJ2-5; the D is unclear. This CDR3 has 14 residues. The V end was cut by 6 bases, the J end by 2 bases, with 13 bases between. CDR1 is KGHSH, CDR2 LQKENI, per germline. CDR3 in DNA: TGTGCCAGCTCGGCCACGGATGGTCAAGAGACCCAGTACTTC. Translation gives CASSATDGQETQYF.

This clonotype was counted a few times. The rearrangement joins TRBV7-9 to TRBJ2-3; D call uncertain. This CDR3 contains 12 residues. Deletions cut 2 bases from V and 6 bases from J, with 6 bases between. Germline CDR1 and CDR2: SEHNR and FQNEAQ (reference sequence). CDR3 coding DNA: TGTGCCAGCAGCTTACAAGGGGATACGCAGTATTTT. Amino acids: CASSLQGDTQYF.

In this sample, this clonotype turned up a few times. The V call is TRBV11-2, the J call TRBJ2-3, with 11 bases aligning to TRBD1. The germline CDR1 and CDR2 sequences are SGHAT and FQNNGV. This CDR3 contains 17 residues. V shed 4 bases and J 5 bases; nucleotides not matched to a gene: 11. The CDR3 region has the DNA TGTGCCAGCAGCTCACCTAGGACGGGACAGGGGGTAGATACGCAGTATTTT. It yields the protein CASSSPRTGQGVDTQYF. The full variable domain, in which reference TRBV11-2 and TRBJ2-3 provide the parts outside the CDR3, is EAGVAQSPRYKIIEKRQSVAFWCNPISGHATLYWYQQILGQGPKLLIQFQNNGVVDDSQLPKDRFSAERLKGVDSTLKIQPAKLEDSAVYLCASSSPRTGQGVDTQYFGPGTRLTVL.

This clonotype came up a few times. This sequence joins TRBV20-1 and TRBJ2-2, with 8 bases matching TRBD1. Germline V gene data show CDR1 as DFQATT and CDR2 as SNEGSKA (reference sequence). The length of the CDR3 is 15 residues. Trimming cost V 2 bases and J 1 base; bases outside gene matches: 3. The CDR3 nucleotides read TGCAGTGCTAGACCCAGGGGGCAGAACACCGGGGAGCTGTTTTTT. Its translation is CSARPRGQNTGELFF.

This clonotype turned up a few times. The CDR3 region is CASSVSGSYGYTF. CDR3 bases: TGTGCCAGCAGTGTATCCGGGTCCTATGGCTACACCTTC. The chain couples TRBV6-1 to TRBJ1-2; D remains unclear. The V and J ends lost 4 bases and 4 bases respectively, with 10 bases between them. The germline CDR1 and CDR2 sequences are MNHNS and SASEGT. This CDR3 spans 13 amino acids.

This sequence joins TRBV9 and TRBJ1-6; 9 nucleotides line up with TRBD1. The ends lost 3 bases at V and 8 bases at J; junction bases unmatched: 3. Germline CDR1 is SGDLS and CDR2 is YYNGEE. The CDR3 covers 14 residues. CDR3 in amino acids: CASSGGQGYSPLHF. The CDR3 DNA is TGTGCCAGCAGCGGGGGACAGGGTTATTCACCCCTCCACTTT.

This chain links TRBV29-1 with TRBJ1-5; TRBD1 matches at 9 bases. CDR1 is SQVTM, CDR2 ANQGSEA, per germline. The CDR3 runs 16 residues. Trimming at V came to 5 bases and at J to 0 bases, leaving 8 bases not matched to a gene. CDR3: CSVTTTGGYSNQPQHF. In nucleotides, the CDR3 is TGCAGCGTTACGACGACAGGGGGATATAGCAATCAGCCCCAGCATTTT.

This clonotype has only one observation. The chain has TRBV11-2 and TRBJ1-3; D may be TRBD1 (6 bases). Germline CDR1 reads SGHAT; CDR2 reads FQNNGV. Trimming stripped 5 bases from V and 1 base from J, with 15 bases between. This CDR3 has 16 residues. DNA of the CDR3: TGTGCCAGCAGCACCGGGACACACGTTTCTGGAAACACCATATATTTT. Residues: CASSTGTHVSGNTIYF.

The chain combines TRBV7-3 with TRBJ1-1; TRBD1 matches at 9 bases. J lost 4 bases, V lost 4 bases, and 4 bases had no gene match. Germline V gene lookup returns CDR1 SGHTA and CDR2 FQGTGA. The CDR3 sequence is 14 residues long. The CDR3 protein is CASSWTGVGTEAFF. CDR3 sequence (DNA): TGTGCCAGCAGCTGGACAGGGGTCGGCACTGAAGCTTTCTTT.

This clonotype was picked up a small number of times. The chain employs TRBV7-3 and TRBJ2-2; D perhaps matches TRBD1 (5 bases). V was shortened by 2 bases and J by 4 bases, with 8 bases between the two germline ends. This CDR3 has 14 amino acids. Germline loops: CDR1 SGHTA, CDR2 FQGTGA. CDR3 DNA: TGTGCCAGCAGCTTATCGACAGTCACCGGGGAGCTGTTTTTT. It codes for CASSLSTVTGELFF.

This chain uses TRBV7-7 with TRBJ2-1, with 8 bases identical to TRBD2. V lost 5 bases, J lost 8 bases, and 5 bases stayed unmatched. CDR1 SSHAT and CDR2 FNYEAQ come from the germline V gene (reference sequence). The CDR3 is made up of 13 amino acids. The CDR3 protein is CASSRRGGDEQFF. The CDR3 DNA is TGTGCCAGCAGCCGACGGGGGGGGGATGAGCAGTTCTTC.

The rearrangement links TRBV2 to TRBJ1-1, with no clear D. The germline CDR1 and CDR2 sequences are SNHLY and FYNNEI. The CDR3 is 11 residues long. V shed 8 bases and J shed 3 bases, with 7 bases lying between them. CDR3 in DNA: TGTGCCAGCGGTGGGTACACTGAAGCTTTCTTT. It codes for CASGGYTEAFF.

The CDR3 sequence: CASISGVQETQYF. The CDR3 bases are TGTGCCAGCATTAGCGGGGTCCAAGAGACCCAGTACTTC. The rearrangement uses TRBV6-2 or TRBV6-3 and TRBJ2-5; 8 nucleotides line up with TRBD2. J was trimmed by 1 base and V by 7 bases; bases with no gene match: 2. Germline lookup yields CDR1 MNHEY and CDR2 SVGEGT. This CDR3 contains 13 residues.

V gene TRBV7-8 combines with J gene TRBJ2-7; no definite D call. Germline V gene sequence: CDR1 SGHVS, CDR2 FQNEAQ. V shed 5 bases and J shed 2 bases, with 7 bases lying between them. CDR3 length: 12 residues. CDR3 in DNA: TGTGCCAGCAGCACCATTACCTACGAGCAGTACTTC. Encoded protein: CASSTITYEQYF.

J is TRBJ2-3 and V is TRBV4-3, with D hard to call. Trimming took off 0 bases at V and 2 bases at J, with 18 bases between the two ends. CDR1 is LGHNA, CDR2 YSLEER, per germline. This CDR3 is built from 18 residues. CDR3 nucleotide sequence: TGCGCCAGCAGCCAAGAGTCGGTGGTAGCAGGCCACACAGATACGCAGTATTTT. Its translation: CASSQESVVAGHTDTQYF.

The rearrangement links TRBV7-8 to TRBJ2-1, with 9 positions matching TRBD1. CDR1 and CDR2 from the germline V gene are SGHVS and FQNEAQ. The length of the CDR3 is 18 residues. J lost 4 bases, V lost 4 bases, and 14 bases had no gene match. The CDR3 protein is CASSSPGGTGKGYNEQFF. CDR3 DNA sequence: TGTGCCAGCAGCTCTCCCGGGGGGACAGGGAAGGGGTACAATGAGCAGTTCTTC. Variable domain in full (rest from reference TRBV7-8 and TRBJ2-1): GAGVSQSPRYKVAKRGQDVALRCDPISGHVSLFWYQQALGQGPEFLTYFQNEAQLDKSGLPSDRFFAERPEGSVSTLKIQRTQQEDSAVYLCASSSPGGTGKGYNEQFFGPGTRLTVL.